A selection of T cell receptor beta chains follows, all from one sample in a study of cytomegalovirus exposure and HLA in healthy donors. Profiling relied on immunoSEQ multiplex PCR, and the TCRdb table lists in-frame clones only, not all of them. This table has fewer than 200,000 clones, about 80% appearing once. Sequencing was carried out using PBMCs. The origin of the receptors is a middle-aged man in good health and CMV-seropositive. Each CDR3 is given with its conserved first and last residue. The order of the fields is D gene, V gene, J gene, clone size, CDR3 protein, CDR3 DNA. D genes are given only for firm matches. A row's size may be missing; if present it is once, few, many or a size class.

D: .
V: TRBV5-1
J: TRBJ2-3
size: .
CDR3: CASSLNLDTQYF
DNA: TGCGCCAGCAGCTTGAATCTGGATACGCAGTATTTT

D: .
V: TRBV5-4
J: TRBJ2-3
size: .
CDR3: CASSPTEITDTQYF
DNA: TGTGCCAGCAGCCCGACAGAGATCACAGATACGCAGTATTTT

D: .
V: TRBV7-8
J: TRBJ2-7
size: .
CDR3: CASSPRSSREQYF
DNA: TGTGCCAGCAGCCCTCGGAGTAGTCGGGAGCAGTACTTC

D: TRBD1
V: TRBV5-1
J: TRBJ1-1
size: .
CDR3: CASSRSYRGRGTEAFF
DNA: TGCGCCAGCAGCAGGTCCTACAGGGGGCGAGGCACTGAAGCTTTCTTT

D: .
V: TRBV19
J: TRBJ2-3
size: .
CDR3: CASSRQGTDTQYF
DNA: TGTGCCAGTAGTAGGCAGGGCACAGATACGCAGTATTTT

D: .
V: TRBV2
J: TRBJ1-5
size: .
CDR3: CASSAGFSNQPQHF
DNA: TGTGCCAGCAGTGCAGGGTTTAGCAATCAGCCCCAGCATTTT

D: .
V: TRBV5-6
J: TRBJ1-2
size: .
CDR3: CASSLAGGYGYTF
DNA: TGTGCCAGCAGCTTGGCCGGGGGTTATGGCTACACCTTC

D: .
V: TRBV6-5
J: TRBJ1-5
size: .
CDR3: CASSYSWQGNQPQHF
DNA: TGTGCCAGCAGTTACTCTTGGCAGGGAAATCAGCCCCAGCATTTT

D: TRBD1
V: TRBV6-5
J: TRBJ1-1
size: .
CDR3: CASSLGQRTEAFF
DNA: TGTGCCAGCAGTCTGGGACAGCGGACTGAAGCTTTCTTT

D: .
V: TRBV13
J: TRBJ1-3
size: .
CDR3: CASSLGVKTFIGADTIYF
DNA: TGTGCCAGCAGCTTAGGAGTCAAGACTTTCATTGGAGCAGACACCATATATTTT

D: TRBD1
V: TRBV7-2
J: TRBJ2-7
size: few
CDR3: CASSPPGGERYEQYF
DNA: TGTGCCAGCAGCCCCCCAGGGGGCGAACGCTACGAGCAGTACTTC

D: .
V: TRBV2
J: TRBJ1-5
size: few
CDR3: CASSEGTDWQISNQPQHF
DNA: TGTGCCAGCAGTGAAGGTACGGACTGGCAGATTAGCAATCAGCCCCAGCATTTT

D: TRBD2
V: TRBV29-1
J: TRBJ2-3
size: .
CDR3: CSVEDSGTNTQYF
DNA: TGCAGCGTTGAGGATAGCGGGACAAATACGCAGTATTTT

D: .
V: TRBV6-6
J: TRBJ1-2
size: .
CDR3: CASSPDRYGYTF
DNA: TGTGCCAGCAGCCCGGACAGATATGGCTACACCTTC

D: .
V: TRBV5-1
J: TRBJ2-7
size: once
CDR3: CASSTLTGASYEQYF
DNA: TGCGCCAGCAGCACCCTGACGGGTGCCTCCTACGAGCAGTACTTC